Listed below are T cell receptor beta chains from one sample, sequenced in a study of blood T cells in healthy people across ages. TCRdb reprocessed the 5' RACE reads with MiXCR, giving one entry per CDR3 protein. The data contain 900,000 to 950,000 distinct CDR3 sequences, under 35% of them singletons. This sample was shared with a second study, whose subject was T cells of mothers and their children.

The source material was blood. All receptors come from a woman aged 35 to 49 in good health. Both conserved end residues are part of each CDR3. D genes are given only for firm matches. Some rows mark clone size as missing; the rest say once, few, many or name a class of expanded clone.

NA	TRBV7-6	TRBJ2-1	NA	TGCGCCAGCACGTTAACGGAGGGGGGTAGCTACGAGCAGTTCTTC	CASTLTEGGSYEQFF
NA	TRBV20-1	TRBJ2-3	NA	TGCAGTGCGCCTAGGATCACAGATACGCAGTATTTT	CSAPRITDTQYF
few	TRBV28	TRBJ2-5	TRBD1	TGTGCCAGCAGTTTTAGAGGGACAGGGGGAGAGACCCAGTACTTC	CASSFRGTGGETQYF
few	TRBV29-1	TRBJ2-5	NA	TGCAGCGTTGAAGATCTTACCCAAGCCGGGGGTGAGCAGTACTTC	CSVEDLTQAGGEQYF
many	TRBV7-2	TRBJ2-3	TRBD2	TGTGCCAGCAGCTTACGGACTAGCCCCAGATTAGATACGCAGTATTTT	CASSLRTSPRLDTQYF
few	TRBV9	TRBJ2-1	NA	TGTGCCAGCAGCGTAGAGGTCTACAATGGGCAGTTCTTC	CASSVEVYNGQFF
many	TRBV5-6	TRBJ1-2	NA	TGTGCCAGCAGCCCCCTCGGACGACTCCGGAATGGCTACACCTTC	CASSPLGRLRNGYTF
NA	TRBV7-2	TRBJ2-7	NA	TGTGCCAGCAGGGGGGACTCGGCCTACGAGCAGTACTTC	CASRGDSAYEQYF
NA	TRBV4-1	TRBJ2-7	NA	TGCGCCAGCAGCCAAGGTTGGGGGAGGCACAATGAGCAGTACTTC	CASSQGWGRHNEQYF
few	TRBV7-9	TRBJ2-1	TRBD2	TGTGCCAGCAGCTTACGGAGCGGGGGGGCTTTCGATGAGCAGTTCTTC	CASSLRSGGAFDEQFF
NA	TRBV28	TRBJ2-1	TRBD1	TGTGCCAGCAGCTTCGGGAGGACAGGGGGCCCCTACAATGAGCAGTTCTTC	CASSFGRTGGPYNEQFF
many	TRBV20-1	TRBJ2-7	TRBD1	TGCAGTGCTAACTACCCAGGGGGCTGGGACGAGCAGTACTTC	CSANYPGGWDEQYF
many	TRBV2	TRBJ1-2	NA	TGTGCCAGCAGACCGAACCCCGGACAGCGATATGGCTACACCTTC	CASRPNPGQRYGYTF
few	TRBV5-1	TRBJ2-7	NA	TGCGCCAGCGCGGAATCCTACGAGCAGTACTTC	CASAESYEQYF